This T cell receptor (beta chain) was observed in a study of blood T cell repertoires in COVID-19. The wider study: The study drew acute and convalescent COVID-19 samples from the United States, Italy and Spain.

In the original workflow: Quantification of nucleated cells was approximated via reference gene primer amplification. Some clones are missing from TCRdb's copy, which holds only in-frame ones; the method was immunoSEQ multiplex PCR. That table gives V, J and clone size, and the DNA gave D and trimming. Of about 480,000 clones in the sample, over 75% are singletons; the top ten hold approximately 1.8%. The germline V gene encodes CDR1 SGHVS and CDR2 FNYEAQ. V lost 5 bases, J lost 4 bases, and 18 bases lay in between. The CDR3 is 15 residues long. This rearrangement joins TRBV7-6 to TRBJ2-7, with D possibly matching TRBD1 (7 bases). Sequenced input: PBMCs or T cells enriched from blood (not recorded which). This sequence originates from a woman aged 40-49 years who had recovered from COVID-19. For the CDR3, the DNA is TGTGCCAGCAGCCCACAGGGGTCGGGGGTTTACGAGCAGTACTTC. It encodes CASSPQGSGVYEQYF.